This T cell receptor beta chain is from a study of regulatory T cells in long-lasting Graves disease. Study-wide findings and caveats: The study found TRBV28, TRBJ1-2 and TRBJ2-5 favored in persistent disease. Limited samples may have lowered accuracy.

In building TCR beta libraries, iRepertoire HTBI primers were used together with Arm-PCR of CDR3 regions. TCRdb reprocessed the multiplex PCR reads with MiXCR, giving one entry per CDR3 protein. Of approximately 300,000 distinct CDR3 sequences listed, 15% to 20% are singletons. Time point indicated: newly diagnosed GD, antithyroid drugs for less than 3 months. There was RNA extracted from PBMCs, and the TCR library was made from it. Trimming cost V 5 bases and J 5 bases; bases outside gene matches: 5. This CDR3 spans 14 amino acids. Germline-derived CDR1 and CDR2 are SGHRS and YFSETQ. As concerns this clonotype: The antigen is unknown.

Sequencing used peripheral blood mononuclear cells (PBMCs), obtained at new diagnosis, from a patient treated with antithyroid drugs. The chain recombines TRBV5-1 with TRBJ2-7; 12 bases map to TRBD2. The sequence was obtained from a female donor with Graves disease. The CDR3 DNA sequence: TGCGCCAGCAGTCCCCTAGCGGGAGGGCACGAGCAGTACTTC. The encoded protein is CASSPLAGGHEQYF.